This TCR beta chain was identified in a study of blood T cell repertoires in COVID-19. Before being deemed recovered, Cohort 3 donors had two negative PCRs, clearance, or symptom resolution. The repertoire was sequenced with immunoSEQ multiplex PCR; TCRdb's copy has only in-frame clones and lacks some. Of approximately 150,000 clones detected, around 84% appear once; the ten largest clones hold approximately 8%. Sequencing was carried out using PBMCs or T cells enriched from blood (not recorded which). The clonotype was recovered from a woman in her fifties or sixties who had recovered from COVID-19.

The CDR3 sequence: CATEFGRGRGYTF. The CDR3 DNA reads TGTGCCACCGAGTTTGGCAGGGGGCGTGGCTACACCTTC. J is TRBJ1-2 and V is TRBV28, with 8 bases matching TRBD1. The V gene end was trimmed by 10 bases and the J gene end by 7 bases; junction bases not matched to a gene: 11. This CDR3 spans 13 amino acids. Germline CDR1 MDHEN, CDR2 SYDVKM.